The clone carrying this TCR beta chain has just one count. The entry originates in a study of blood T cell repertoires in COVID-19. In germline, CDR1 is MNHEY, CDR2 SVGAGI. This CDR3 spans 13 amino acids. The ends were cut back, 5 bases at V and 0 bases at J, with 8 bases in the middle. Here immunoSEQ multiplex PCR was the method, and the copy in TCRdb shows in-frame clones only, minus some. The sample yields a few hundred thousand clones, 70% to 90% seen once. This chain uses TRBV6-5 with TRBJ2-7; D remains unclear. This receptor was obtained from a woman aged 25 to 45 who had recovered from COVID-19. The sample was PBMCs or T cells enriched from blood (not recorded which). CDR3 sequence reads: CASSQVVSYEQYF. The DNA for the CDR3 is TGTGCCAGCAGTCAGGTGGTCTCCTACGAGCAGTACTTC.